This T cell receptor (beta chain) comes out of a study of preoperative IRX-2 immunotherapy in early breast cancer. The treatment here: preoperative locoregional IRX-2 cytokine immunotherapy. This clone was picked up a small number of times. Profiled with immunoSEQ multiplex PCR; TCRdb holds only in-frame clones, not every one. The sample consists of about 23,000 clones, roughly nine tenths of them appearing once. The sequence was collected from a human donor with breast cancer. The sequencing used tumor tissue, collected after IRX-2 immunotherapy.

CDR3 sequence: CASSPRTATNYGYTF. Written as DNA, the CDR3 is TGTGCCAGTAGTCCACGGACGGCAACTAACTATGGCTACACCTTC. V gene TRBV19 combines with J gene TRBJ1-2; no clear D. Germline CDR1 is LNHDA and CDR2 is SQIVND (reference sequence). The CDR3 is 15 amino acids. V was cut by 5 bases and J by 0 bases, with 13 bases left in between.